A single T cell receptor beta chain is shown here with its context. The sample is drawn from a study of technical replicates of blood from a handful of donors. Assay: immunoSEQ multiplex PCR; the TCRdb copy retains only in-frame clones and omits some. The table has more than 80,000 clones, 95% seen once. Germline V gene lookup returns CDR1 SQVTM and CDR2 ANQGSEA. V lost 6 bases, J lost 4 bases, and 11 bases stayed unmatched. This CDR3 has 15 residues. The chain uses TRBV29-1 and TRBJ2-5; 10 positions match TRBD1. This sequence originates from a human donor in good health. The sample consisted of T cells isolated from PBMCs. The CDR3 sequence: CSVTNHRDRGETQYF. CDR3 bases: TGCAGCGTGACGAACCACCGGGACAGGGGAGAGACCCAGTACTTC. The variable domain in full, completed from reference TRBV29-1 and TRBJ2-5, reads SAVISQKPSRDICQRGTSLTIQCQVDSQVTMMFWYRQQPGQSLTLIATANQGSEATYESGFVIDKFPISRPNLTFSTLTVSNMSPEDSSIYLCSVTNHRDRGETQYFGPGTRLLVL.